This record looks at one T cell receptor beta chain sequence and its context. Its antigen is not known. The sample originates from a study of cytomegalovirus exposure and HLA in healthy donors. The CDR3 has 17 amino acids. The V segment lost 4 bases and the J segment 4 bases; nucleotides outside the gene matches: 9. Germline CDR1 is MDHEN and CDR2 is SYDVKM. The PCR was carried out with 60 Vbeta primers and 13 Jbeta primers. Assay used: immunoSEQ multiplex PCR; TCRdb lists only in-frame clones, some missing. The profile covers about 190,000 clones, with approximately 81% appearing a single time and less than 3% taken by the ten largest. Study conclusions and caveats: Analyses of presence/absence relied on an assumption of roughly uniform sequencing depth across donors. Later work associated fewer than 20,000 TCR beta sequences with HLA alleles at 0.05 false discovery rate. The listing of approximately 160 TCR beta chains classed them as cytomegalovirus-associated.

Specimen: PBMCs. The chain links TRBV28 to TRBJ2-3, with TRBD2 matching 12 bases. This receptor was obtained from a male donor in good health and CMV-seronegative. The CDR3 sequence: CASSSQQTSGRPDTQYF. As DNA, the CDR3 is TGTGCCAGCAGTTCCCAACAGACTAGCGGGAGACCAGATACGCAGTATTTT.